This T cell receptor (beta chain) is from a study of T cell responses to AZD1222 COVID-19 vaccine. Study-wide points: White British people made up most donors, females outnumbered males, and clonal diversity was possibly underestimated.

The data were produced by immunoSEQ multiplex PCR, yet TCRdb's version contains in-frame clones alone and is incomplete. Here the sample spans tens of thousands of clones, about 78% being singletons. In the case of this clone: Antigen: not known.

CDR1 is SGHRS, CDR2 YFSETQ, per germline. CDR3 length equals 15 residues. V lost 0 bases and J lost 3, with 13 bases in between. The sequence came from an adult who received the AZD1222 COVID-19 vaccine. This chain links TRBV5-1 with TRBJ2-7, with D possibly TRBD2 on 6 matching bases. This specimen was peripheral blood, taken 28 days after the second AZD1222 dose. The CDR3, as DNA: TGCGCCAGCAGCTTGGCCATGGAGGGGTACTACGAGCAGTACTTC. It codes for CASSLAMEGYYEQYF. Full variable domain (rest looked up from reference TRBV5-1 and TRBJ2-7): KAGVTQTPRYLIKTRGQQVTLSCSPISGHRSVSWYQQTPGQGLQFLFEYFSETQRNKGNFPGRFSGRQFSNSRSEMNVSTLELGDSALYLCASSLAMEGYYEQYFGPGTRLTVT.